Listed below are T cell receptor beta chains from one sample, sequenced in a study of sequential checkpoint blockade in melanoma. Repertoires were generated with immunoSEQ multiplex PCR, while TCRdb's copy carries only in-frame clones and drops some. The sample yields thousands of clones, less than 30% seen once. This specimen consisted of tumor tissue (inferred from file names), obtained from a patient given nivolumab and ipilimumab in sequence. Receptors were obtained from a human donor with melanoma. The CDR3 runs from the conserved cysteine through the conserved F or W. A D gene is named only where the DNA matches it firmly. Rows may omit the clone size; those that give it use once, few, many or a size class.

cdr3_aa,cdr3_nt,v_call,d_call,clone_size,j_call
CASAGRMAYGYTF,TGTGCCAGCGCTGGACGGATGGCCTATGGCTACACCTTC,TRBV12-5,-,few,TRBJ1-2
CASSLVGSQETQYF,TGCGCCAGCAGCCTGGTGGGGTCGCAGGAGACCCAGTACTTC,TRBV5-1,-,-,TRBJ2-5
CASSLGTGALLINTDTQYF,TGTGCCAGCAGCTTAGGGACAGGGGCATTATTAATCAACACAGATACGCAGTATTTT,TRBV11-3,TRBD1,medium-sized,TRBJ2-3
CASSIVRDTEAFF,TGTGCCAGCTCAATCGTACGGGACACTGAAGCTTTCTTT,TRBV18,-,once,TRBJ1-1
CASSLDLGGLTEAFF,TGTGCCAGCAGCTTAGATCTCGGGGGCCTCACTGAAGCTTTCTTT,TRBV11-3,-,medium-sized,TRBJ1-1
CSVVRGSNTEAFF,TGCAGCGTTGTCCGGGGCTCGAACACTGAAGCTTTCTTT,TRBV29-1,-,few,TRBJ1-1
CASSSSKGQGRVSTEAFF,TGCGCCAGCAGCTCGAGCAAGGGACAGGGAAGGGTAAGCACTGAAGCTTTCTTT,TRBV5-1,TRBD1,-,TRBJ1-1
CASEGDRGHNEQFF,TGTGCCAGCGAAGGGGACAGGGGACACAATGAGCAGTTCTTC,TRBV19,TRBD1,-,TRBJ2-1
CASSLGAGWPYGYTF,TGTGCCAGCAGCTTAGGGGCAGGGTGGCCCTATGGCTACACCTTC,TRBV11-3,-,medium-sized,TRBJ1-2
CASSLGGRGNEQFF,TGTGCCAGCAGCTTAGGAGGGAGAGGCAATGAGCAGTTCTTC,TRBV11-3,-,medium-sized,TRBJ2-1
CASSLVGTGGSGANVLTF,TGCGCCAGCAGCTTGGTTGGGACAGGGGGTTCTGGGGCCAACGTCCTGACTTTC,TRBV5-1,TRBD1,-,TRBJ2-6
CASSFPYSGGAYNEQFF,TGTGCCAGCAGCTTCCCTTACAGCGGGGGGGCCTACAATGAGCAGTTCTTC,TRBV11-3,TRBD2,large,TRBJ2-1
CASSSGTFANEQFF,TGTGCCAGCAGCTCCGGGACCTTTGCCAATGAGCAGTTCTTC,TRBV11-3,-,medium-sized,TRBJ2-1
CASSQGGWDQPQHF,TGTGCCAGCAGCCAAGGGGGCTGGGATCAGCCCCAGCATTTT,TRBV14,-,-,TRBJ1-5
CASSIDLMTGELFF,TGTGCCAGTAGTATAGACCTGATGACCGGGGAGCTGTTTTTT,TRBV19,-,few,TRBJ2-2
CASSQALSGSSGNTIYF,TGCGCCAGCAGCCAGGCCTTATCGGGGTCCTCTGGAAACACCATATATTTT,TRBV4-1,-,few,TRBJ1-3
CASSEGDGWTQGYTF,TGTGCCAGCTCAGAAGGAGACGGATGGACGCAGGGCTACACCTTC,TRBV18,-,-,TRBJ1-2
CASSSQGFGNQPQHF,TGTGCCAGCAGTTCACAGGGTTTTGGCAATCAGCCCCAGCATTTT,TRBV6-8,-,-,TRBJ1-5
CASSSNSGTGLEKLFF,TGTGCCAGCAGCTCCAATTCCGGGACAGGGCTCGAAAAACTGTTTTTT,TRBV11-3,TRBD1,large,TRBJ1-4
CATSRDQNTLNTGELFF,TGTGCCACCAGCAGAGATCAAAACACCTTGAACACCGGGGAGCTGTTTTTT,TRBV15,-,few,TRBJ2-2
CASSLGGSNNQQGTQYF,TGCGCCAGCAGCTTGGGGGGGTCCAACAATCAGCAGGGGACCCAGTACTTC,TRBV5-1,-,-,TRBJ2-5